Each of the 15 T cell receptor beta chains below was sequenced from the same sample in a study of cytomegalovirus exposure and HLA in healthy donors. The primer mix had 60 Vbeta and 13 Jbeta primers. Only in-frame clones appear in the TCRdb table, and some are missing; sequencing was by immunoSEQ multiplex PCR. The sample includes 150,000 to 200,000 clones, about 80% of them seen just once. Sequencing used PBMCs. The receptor set was obtained from a man aged 40-50 years in good health and CMV-seropositive.

In its sample, this clone was seen once. V gene TRBV11-2 combines with J gene TRBJ2-5; 9 bases line up with TRBD2. CDR3 length: 18 residues. The germline gives CDR1 SGHAT, CDR2 FQNNGV. V gave up 2 bases and J gave up 2 bases; unmatched junction bases: 12. The CDR3 bases are TGTGCCAGCAGCTTAAGGTGGACCGGGACTAGCAATCAAGAGACCCAGTACTTC. Translated: CASSLRWTGTSNQETQYF.

The V and J genes are TRBV19 and TRBJ2-6; TRBD1 might be the D (6 bases). The CDR3 totals 18 residues. Germline CDR1 is LNHDA and CDR2 is SQIVND (reference sequence). V was cut by 6 bases and J by 0 bases, with 18 bases left in between. For the CDR3, the DNA is TGTGCCAGTAGACCCCTTACGGGACATCTCTCTGGGGCCAACGTCCTGACTTTC. This codes for CASRPLTGHLSGANVLTF.

The chain joins TRBV7-9 to TRBJ1-1; 7 nucleotides agree with TRBD1. The V and J ends lost 0 bases and 2 bases, in that order; junction bases with no gene match: 3. The V gene's germline CDR1 is SEHNR and CDR2 FQNEAQ (reference sequence). This CDR3 contains 15 residues. The CDR3 protein is CASSLAGGLNTEAFF. In nucleotides, the CDR3 is TGTGCCAGCAGCTTAGCAGGGGGCTTAAACACTGAAGCTTTCTTT.

This clone was recorded a few times. V and J are TRBV5-1 and TRBJ2-5; possible D gene TRBD1, 6 bases. The germline CDR1 and CDR2 sequences are SGHRS and YFSETQ. Between the trimmed V and J ends, which lost 2 bases and 4 bases, there was a span of 21 bases. The CDR3 is made up of 17 amino acids. DNA for the CDR3: TGCGCCAGCAGCTTAGAATTTGGGACAAACCCAGCAGAGACCCAGTACTTC. This translates into CASSLEFGTNPAETQYF.

V is TRBV2 and J is TRBJ1-5; D may be TRBD1 (6 bases). The CDR3 totals 14 residues. With 9 bases removed from V and 2 bases from J, the gap between germline ends came to 14 bases. CDR1 is SNHLY, CDR2 FYNNEI, per germline. In DNA form, the CDR3 reads TGTGCCAGTAATACCGGGGGGCGCAATCAGCCCCAGCATTTT. This sequence encodes CASNTGGRNQPQHF. Full variable domain (missing parts from reference TRBV2 and TRBJ1-5): EPEVTQTPSHQVTQMGQEVILRCVPISNHLYFYWYRQILGQKVEFLVSFYNNEISEKSEIFDDQFSVERPDGSNFTLKIRSTKLEDSAMYFCASNTGGRNQPQHFGDGTRLSIL.

V gene TRBV2 combines with J gene TRBJ2-7; D possibly corresponds to TRBD2 (6 bases). Germline CDR1 and CDR2: SNHLY and FYNNEI. V lost 8 bases, J lost 5 bases, and 13 bases lay in between. The CDR3 sequence is 12 residues long. The CDR3 DNA is TGTGCCAGCGGTCCGGGACTGAACGAGCAGTACTTC. Translated, it gives CASGPGLNEQYF. The full variable domain, with the rest looked up from reference TRBV2 and TRBJ2-7, is EPEVTQTPSHQVTQMGQEVILRCVPISNHLYFYWYRQILGQKVEFLVSFYNNEISEKSEIFDDQFSVERPDGSNFTLKIRSTKLEDSAMYFCASGPGLNEQYFGPGTRLTVT.

The chain combines TRBV7-3 with TRBJ2-6; weak D call: TRBD2 (5 bases). The CDR3 is 17 residues long. The ends were cut back, 4 bases at V and 1 base at J, with 14 bases in the middle. Germline V CDR1 and CDR2: SGHTA, FQGTGA. In DNA, the CDR3 is TGTGCCAGCAGCTCCCCCTCGGGGTTATCTGGGGCCAACGTCCTGACTTTC. It specifies CASSSPSGLSGANVLTF.

This clone has just a few counts. This chain uses TRBV6-5 with TRBJ2-5; 8 positions agree with TRBD1. The J call could be wrong; TRBJ2-7 is a better fit for the DNA end. Looked up from germline, CDR1 is MNHEY and CDR2 is SVGAGI. The CDR3 loop spans 14 amino acids. CDR3 sequence (DNA): TGTGCCAGCAGTTTAACAGGGGGAACCTACGAGCAGTACTTC. Residues: CASSLTGGTYEQYF.

Within the sample, this clone is medium-sized. The rearrangement uses TRBV28 and TRBJ2-2; D is possibly TRBD1 (6 bases). The CDR3 has 15 amino acids. V lost 8 bases, J lost 1 base, and 14 bases lay in between. Germline-derived CDR1 and CDR2 are MDHEN and SYDVKM. The DNA of the CDR3 is TGTGCCAGCCTCAGGGGTAGTGAGAACACCGGGGAGCTGTTTTTT. It specifies CASLRGSENTGELFF.

The rearrangement joins TRBV10-3 to TRBJ1-2; D possibly corresponds to TRBD1 (5 bases). CDR1 and CDR2 (germline): ENHRY, SYGVKD. The CDR3 totals 15 residues. V gave up 3 bases and J gave up 4 bases, with 15 bases separating them. This CDR3 is CAISEGMGGGYGYTF. The CDR3 DNA is TGTGCCATCAGTGAAGGGATGGGGGGGGGCTATGGCTACACCTTC.

The chain employs TRBV7-6 and TRBJ1-1; possible D gene TRBD1, 6 bases. Germline V gene data show CDR1 as SGHVS and CDR2 as FNYEAQ. The length of the CDR3 is 15 residues. V lost 5 bases to trimming and J lost 7 bases, with 20 bases between them. The CDR3 coding sequence is TGTGCCAGCAGCCTAGGGGACACAGTTAATTATGAAGCTTTCTTT. Its translation is CASSLGDTVNYEAFF. Drawing the rest from reference TRBV7-6 and TRBJ1-1, the complete variable domain is GAGVSQSPRYKVTKRGQDVALRCDPISGHVSLYWYRQALGQGPEFLTYFNYEAQQDKSGLPNDRFSAERPEGSISTLTIQRTEQRDSAMYRCASSLGDTVNYEAFFGQGTRLTVV.

This clone was detected a few times. V is TRBV12-5 and J is TRBJ1-5, with D perhaps matching TRBD1 (6 bases). Germline CDR1 LGHNT, CDR2 FRNRAP. V lost 3 bases to trimming and J lost 4 bases, with 10 bases between them. The CDR3 spans 14 residues. The CDR3 protein is CASGLGQNNQPQHF. The CDR3 DNA reads TGTGCTAGTGGTTTAGGACAGAATAATCAGCCCCAGCATTTT.

The chain carries TRBV2 and TRBJ1-2; D unresolved. There are 14 residues in the CDR3. Trimming removed 6 bases from V and 0 bases from J, with 11 bases in between. Germline V gene data show CDR1 as SNHLY and CDR2 as FYNNEI. Written as DNA, the CDR3 is TGTGCCAGCAGAACCAGGCAGGCTAACTATGGCTACACCTTC. It yields the protein CASRTRQANYGYTF.

The chain employs TRBV4-2 and TRBJ2-5; 7 bases map to TRBD1. This CDR3 region has 16 residues. Germline CDR1 is LGHNA and CDR2 is YNFKEQ. V was clipped by 5 bases and J by 2 bases; unmatched bases: 11. The chain's CDR3 is CASSLGGQAQQETQYF. The CDR3 DNA reads as TGTGCCAGCAGCTTGGGTGGACAGGCACAACAAGAGACCCAGTACTTC.

The sample holds a few counts of this clone. The rearrangement joins TRBV29-1 to TRBJ2-7; 10 bases line up with TRBD2. With 4 bases clipped from V and 3 bases from J, the junction kept 9 bases outside the gene matches. CDR3 length equals 15 residues. Germline CDR1 SQVTM, CDR2 ANQGSEA. CDR3 bases: TGCAGCGTTGTCCCCGGGACTAGCGCAAACTACGAGCAGTACTTC. It codes for CSVVPGTSANYEQYF.